Listed here is a single TCR beta chain. The antigen is unknown. This entry is derived from a study of PD-L1 blockade in urothelial cancer. Study as a whole: It was at 3 weeks (second dose) and 6 weeks after treatment start that blood was analyzed. Study conclusions and caveats: TCR clonality was measured in pretreatment peripheral blood. Clonality below the median predicted better survival.

All patients carried locally advanced or metastatic urothelial carcinoma. For each patient, 1 to 8 samples were obtained, pretreatment and on-treatment. The length of the CDR3 is 17 residues. The trim removed 4 bases at V and 1 base at J, leaving 8 bases unmatched. Germline values: CDR1 LGHNA, CDR2 YNFKEQ. Assay used: immunoSEQ multiplex PCR; TCRdb lists only in-frame clones, some missing. The repertoire holds under 120,000 clones, with around 85% as singletons. Sequencing was performed on PBMCs, taken around atezolizumab (anti-PD-L1) treatment. The genes are TRBV4-2 and TRBJ2-7; TRBD2 aligns across 12 bases. This TCR was sampled from a man aged 50 to 59 with urothelial cancer. CDR3 bases: TGTGCCAGCAGCCCAAAAAAAACTAGCGGGAGGTCCTACGAGCAGTACTTC. This gives the protein CASSPKKTSGRSYEQYF.